The clone carrying this TCR beta chain was seen a few times. The record originates from a study of CD8 T cells in Susac syndrome. The CDR3 loop spans 11 amino acids. Germline-derived CDR1 and CDR2 are SGHDT and YYEEEE. Deletions cut 5 bases from V and 9 bases from J, with 9 bases between. Reverse transcription of roughly 0.45 to 1 ug RNA used random hexamers. Amplification of TCR beta CDR3 used immunoSEQ multiplex PCR across 54 Vbeta and 13 Jbeta. A single record per CDR3 protein comes from TCRdb applying MiXCR to the immunoSEQ multiplex PCR reads. The sample consists of about 130,000 distinct CDR3 sequences, more than 90% of them appearing once. In blood CD8+ and CD4+ T cells, TCR beta underwent sequencing. The study used healthy donors as controls matched for age and sex. The CD8+ and CD4+ T cells were isolated magnetically using a negative isolation approach, whereas the TEMRA cells were enriched by FACS.

The sequenced sample was CD4+ T cells from PBMCs. The receptor was derived from a human donor in good health. The V gene is TRBV5-6, the J gene TRBJ2-1; D unclear. For the CDR3, the DNA is TGTGCCAGCAGTCGCGAAAGTGAGCAGTTCTTC. Encoded protein: CASSRESEQFF.